This T cell receptor (beta chain) derives from a study of blood T cells in healthy people across ages. Germline CDR1 is SGHDT and CDR2 is YYEEEE. V was pared by 6 bases and J by 4 bases, with 19 bases between. The CDR3 loop spans 15 amino acids. It was with a sample-barcoded 5' primer and a J-beta primer mix that a second PCR of about 6 to 12 cycles was run. TCRdb analysed the 5' RACE reads with MiXCR anew, one entry per CDR3 protein. The sample holds roughly 1.6 million distinct CDR3 sequences; 30% to 35% are singletons and the top ten take approximately 10%. This receptor was taken from a woman in her twenties or thirties in good health. The rearrangement uses TRBV5-6 and TRBJ2-5; D remains unclear. Specimen: blood. CDR3 sequence: CASNFRSRVRETQYF. Here the CDR3 DNA reads TGTGCCAGCAACTTCCGGAGTAGAGTAAGAGAGACCCAGTACTTC.